The 9 T cell receptor beta chains in this list originate from one sample, sequenced in a study of early T cells in non-severe SARS-CoV-2 infection. Each CDR3 protein is one row after TCRdb ran MiXCR on the 5' RACE reads. The sample yields about 22,000 distinct CDR3 sequences, roughly 5.3% seen once. Source material: whole blood. Source of these receptors: an adult who was a healthcare worker with PCR-confirmed SARS-CoV-2 infection or an uninfected control (not recorded which).

The J gene is TRBJ1-2, the V gene TRBV21-1; TRBD1, the D gene given by the table, was not confirmed from the DNA. TRBV21-1 represents a pseudogene. The length of the CDR3 is 15 residues. CDR3: CASSKALSDREGYTF. DNA of the CDR3: TGTGCCAGCAGCAAAGCGCTTTCGGACAGGGAAGGCTACACCTTC.

This clonotype was seen many times. The genes are TRBV9 and TRBJ1-4; D gene uncertain. This CDR3 is built from 15 residues. The germline V and J ends were trimmed by 0 bases and 1 base, with 7 bases remaining between them. CDR1 is SGDLS, CDR2 YYNGEE, per germline. The CDR3 loop reads CASSVGVLTNEKLFF. For the CDR3, the DNA is TGTGCCAGCAGCGTAGGGGTTCTAACTAATGAAAAACTGTTTTTT. The variable domain in full, completed from reference TRBV9 and TRBJ1-4, reads DSGVTQTPKHLITATGQRVTLRCSPRSGDLSVYWYQQSLDQGLQFLIQYYNGEERAKGNILERFSAQQFPDLHSELNLSSLELGDSALYFCASSVGVLTNEKLFFGSGTQLSVL.

In its sample, this clonotype was seen a few times. The V and J genes are TRBV6-2 or TRBV6-3 and TRBJ1-1, with a weak D call TRBD1 (5 bases). Germline lookup yields CDR1 MNHEY and CDR2 SVGEGT. The CDR3 is 14 amino acids. V gave up 0 bases and J gave up 11 bases, with 16 bases separating them. This CDR3 reads CASSYSRQPRFAFF. The CDR3 DNA is TGTGCCAGCAGTTACTCGAGACAGCCGCGGTTTGCTTTCTTT.

This sequence joins TRBV11-2 and TRBJ1-5; TRBD1 might be the D (6 bases). V shed 5 bases and J shed 6 bases, with 14 bases lying between them. Germline V gives CDR1 SGHAT, CDR2 FQNNGV. CDR3 length equals 14 residues. The DNA of the CDR3 is TGTGCCAGCAGCCAGACGGGGGGCAGTCAGCCCCAGCATTTT. It yields the protein CASSQTGGSQPQHF.

The chain is built from TRBV7-9 and TRBJ1-1; no clear D. Trimming removed 3 bases at V and 1 base at J, with 9 bases between. There are 14 residues in the CDR3. Germline CDR1 is SEHNR and CDR2 is FQNEAQ (reference sequence). Written as DNA, the CDR3 is TGTGCCAGCAGCTTGGGTACAGAGAACACTGAAGCTTTCTTT. This sequence encodes CASSLGTENTEAFF.

This clonotype was observed many times. The chain links TRBV4-3 to TRBJ2-5; D remains unclear. The CDR3 sequence is 14 residues long. The V and J ends lost 0 bases and 1 base respectively, with 6 bases between them. Germline V gene data show CDR1 as LGHNA and CDR2 as YSLEER. CDR3 coding DNA: TGCGCCAGCAGCCAAGAGGGTGGCCAAGAGACCCAGTACTTC. It encodes CASSQEGGQETQYF.

By its share, this clonotype is medium-sized. The J gene is TRBJ1-6, the V gene TRBV6-5, with D hard to call. Germline-derived CDR1 and CDR2 are MNHEY and SVGAGI. This CDR3 has 15 amino acids. The ends were cut back, 0 bases at V and 7 bases at J, with 10 bases in the middle. CDR3 amino acids: CASSYSEGQNSPLHF. The CDR3 DNA is TGTGCCAGCAGTTACTCGGAGGGTCAGAATTCACCCCTCCACTTT.

The sample holds many counts of this clonotype. The rearrangement links TRBV7-6 to TRBJ1-5; maybe TRBD1 (6 bases). The CDR3 is made up of 14 amino acids. Trimming shortened V by 1 base and J by 8 bases, and 12 bases separated the two germline ends. CDR1 and CDR2 (germline): SGHVS, FNYEAQ. As DNA, the CDR3 is TGTGCCAGCAGCTTAGAAGGGGGGGCTGAGCCCCAGCATTTT. Translating gives CASSLEGGAEPQHF.

This clonotype was seen ten or more times. The rearrangement uses TRBV28 and TRBJ1-2; 8 nucleotides match TRBD1. Germline loops: CDR1 MDHEN, CDR2 SYDVKM. The CDR3 sequence is 13 residues long. V shed 5 bases and J 6 bases; nucleotides not matched to a gene: 5. As DNA, the CDR3 is TGTGCCAGCAGTCCGGGACAGGAAAATGGCTACACCTTC. It specifies CASSPGQENGYTF.